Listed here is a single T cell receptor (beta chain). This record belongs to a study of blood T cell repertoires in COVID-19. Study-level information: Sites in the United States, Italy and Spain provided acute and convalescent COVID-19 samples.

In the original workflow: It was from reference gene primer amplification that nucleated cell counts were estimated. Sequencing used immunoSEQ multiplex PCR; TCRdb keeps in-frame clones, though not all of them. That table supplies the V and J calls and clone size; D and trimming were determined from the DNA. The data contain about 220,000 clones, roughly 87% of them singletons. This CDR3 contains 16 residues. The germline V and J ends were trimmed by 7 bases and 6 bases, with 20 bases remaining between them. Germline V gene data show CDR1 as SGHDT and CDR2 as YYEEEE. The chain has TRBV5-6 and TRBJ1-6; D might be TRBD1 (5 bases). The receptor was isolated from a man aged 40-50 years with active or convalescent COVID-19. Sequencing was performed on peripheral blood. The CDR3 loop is CASYDRGAGGNSPLHF. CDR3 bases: TGTGCCAGCTACGATAGAGGGGCCGGGGGTAATTCACCCCTCCACTTT.